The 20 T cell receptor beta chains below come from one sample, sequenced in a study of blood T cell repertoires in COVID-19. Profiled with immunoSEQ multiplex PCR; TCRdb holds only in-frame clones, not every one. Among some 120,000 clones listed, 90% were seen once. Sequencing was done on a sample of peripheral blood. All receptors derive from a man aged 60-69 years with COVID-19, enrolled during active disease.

CDR3 region: CASSQPDRGQYEQYF. For the CDR3, the DNA is TGTGCCAGCAGCCAACCCGACAGGGGTCAGTACGAGCAGTACTTC. The rearrangement uses TRBV16 and TRBJ2-7; 8 bases fit TRBD1. This CDR3 is 15 amino acids long. CDR1 KGHSY and CDR2 FQNENV come from the germline V gene. V lost 2 bases and J lost 4; bases outside the gene matches: 7.

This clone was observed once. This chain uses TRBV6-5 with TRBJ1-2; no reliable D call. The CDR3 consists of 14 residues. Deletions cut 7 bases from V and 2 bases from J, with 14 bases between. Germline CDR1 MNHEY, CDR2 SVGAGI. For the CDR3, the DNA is TGTGCCAGCATCGATAGAGCCGGGAACTATGGCTACACCTTC. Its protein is CASIDRAGNYGYTF.

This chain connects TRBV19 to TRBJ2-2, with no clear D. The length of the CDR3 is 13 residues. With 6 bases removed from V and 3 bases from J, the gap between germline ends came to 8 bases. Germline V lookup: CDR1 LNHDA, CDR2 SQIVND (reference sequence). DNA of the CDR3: TGTGCCAGTAGGCGTCATTACACCGGGGAGCTGTTTTTT. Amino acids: CASRRHYTGELFF.

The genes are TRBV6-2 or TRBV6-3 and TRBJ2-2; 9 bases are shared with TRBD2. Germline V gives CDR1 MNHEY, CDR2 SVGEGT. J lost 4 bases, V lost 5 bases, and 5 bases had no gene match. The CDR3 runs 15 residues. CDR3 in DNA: TGTGCCAGCAGTCAAATACTAGCGGGCACCGGGGAGCTGTTTTTT. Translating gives CASSQILAGTGELFF.

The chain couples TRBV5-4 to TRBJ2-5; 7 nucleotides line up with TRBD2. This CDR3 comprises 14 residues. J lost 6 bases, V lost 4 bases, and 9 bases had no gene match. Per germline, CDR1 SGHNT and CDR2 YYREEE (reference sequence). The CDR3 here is CASSPWTSRQTQYF. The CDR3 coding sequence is TGTGCCAGCAGCCCCTGGACTAGTAGGCAGACCCAGTACTTC.

Here the CDR3 DNA reads TGCGCCAGCAGCTTGGGACTAGCGGTCGGGGAGGACGAGCAGTACTTC. Its translation is CASSLGLAVGEDEQYF. This sequence joins TRBV5-1 and TRBJ2-7, with 9 bases that match TRBD2. The J segment lost 5 bases and the V segment lost 0 bases, leaving 9 bases of the junction unmatched. The CDR3 totals 16 residues. Germline V gene data show CDR1 as SGHRS and CDR2 as YFSETQ.

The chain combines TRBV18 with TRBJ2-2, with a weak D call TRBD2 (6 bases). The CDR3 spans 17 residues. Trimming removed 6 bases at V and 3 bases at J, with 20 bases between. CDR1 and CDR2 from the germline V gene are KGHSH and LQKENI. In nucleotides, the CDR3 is TGTGCCAGCTCGTACGAATTTAGCGGAGGGGACACCGGGGAGCTGTTTTTT. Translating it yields CASSYEFSGGDTGELFF.

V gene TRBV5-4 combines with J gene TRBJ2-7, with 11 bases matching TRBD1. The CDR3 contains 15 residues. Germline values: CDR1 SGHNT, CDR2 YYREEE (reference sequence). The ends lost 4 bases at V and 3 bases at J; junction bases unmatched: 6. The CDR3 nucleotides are TGTGCCAGCAGCCCGGGGACAGGGGGAATCTACGAGCAGTACTTC. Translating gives CASSPGTGGIYEQYF.

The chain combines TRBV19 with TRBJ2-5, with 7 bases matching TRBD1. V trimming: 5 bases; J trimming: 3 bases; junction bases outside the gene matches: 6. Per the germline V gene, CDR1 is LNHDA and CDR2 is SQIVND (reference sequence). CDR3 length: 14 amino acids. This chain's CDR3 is CASSDRDREETQYF. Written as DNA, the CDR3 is TGTGCCAGTAGTGACCGGGACAGAGAAGAGACCCAGTACTTC.

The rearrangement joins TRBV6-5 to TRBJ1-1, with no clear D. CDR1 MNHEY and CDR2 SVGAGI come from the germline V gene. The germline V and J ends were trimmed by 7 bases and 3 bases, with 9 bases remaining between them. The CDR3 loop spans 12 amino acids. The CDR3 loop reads CASKSGDTEAFF. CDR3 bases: TGTGCCAGCAAAAGCGGGGACACTGAAGCTTTCTTT.

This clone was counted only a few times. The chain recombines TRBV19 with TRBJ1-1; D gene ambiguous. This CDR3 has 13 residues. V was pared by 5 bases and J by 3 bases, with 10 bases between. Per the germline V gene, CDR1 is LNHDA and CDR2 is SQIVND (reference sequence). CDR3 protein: CASSAYSYTEAFF. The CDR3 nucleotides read TGTGCCAGTAGTGCTTACAGTTACACTGAAGCTTTCTTT.

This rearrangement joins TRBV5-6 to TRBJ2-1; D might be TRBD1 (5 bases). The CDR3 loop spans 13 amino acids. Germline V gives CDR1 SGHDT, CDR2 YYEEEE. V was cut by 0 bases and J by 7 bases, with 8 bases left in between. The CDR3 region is CASSLVGANEQFF. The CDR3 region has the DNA TGTGCCAGCAGCTTGGTTGGGGCGAATGAGCAGTTCTTC.

In DNA, the CDR3 is TGTGCCAGCAGCGTTACCGGGAGGGCGGAGACCCAGTACTTC. This sequence encodes CASSVTGRAETQYF. The rearrangement uses TRBV9 and TRBJ2-5; 8 bases fit TRBD2. The V segment lost 2 bases and the J segment 5 bases; nucleotides outside the gene matches: 5. CDR3 size: 14 residues. Germline V gene sequence: CDR1 SGDLS, CDR2 YYNGEE.

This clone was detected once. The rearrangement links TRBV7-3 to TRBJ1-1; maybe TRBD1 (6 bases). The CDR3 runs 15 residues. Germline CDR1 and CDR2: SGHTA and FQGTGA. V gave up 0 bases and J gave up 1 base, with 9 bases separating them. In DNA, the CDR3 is TGTGCCAGCAGCTTAACTGGGGGCGAGAACACTGAAGCTTTCTTT. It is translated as CASSLTGGENTEAFF. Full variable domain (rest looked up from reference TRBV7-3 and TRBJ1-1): GAGVSQTPSNKVTEKGKYVELRCDPISGHTALYWYRQSLGQGPEFLIYFQGTGAADDSGLPNDRFFAVRPEGSVSTLKIQRTERGDSAVYLCASSLTGGENTEAFFGQGTRLTVV.

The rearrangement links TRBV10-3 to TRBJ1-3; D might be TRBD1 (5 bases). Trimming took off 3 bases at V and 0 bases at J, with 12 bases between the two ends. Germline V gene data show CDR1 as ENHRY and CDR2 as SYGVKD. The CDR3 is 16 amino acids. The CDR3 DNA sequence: TGTGCCATCAGTGAACGGGGACTCAGCTCTGGAAACACCATATATTTT. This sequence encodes CAISERGLSSGNTIYF.

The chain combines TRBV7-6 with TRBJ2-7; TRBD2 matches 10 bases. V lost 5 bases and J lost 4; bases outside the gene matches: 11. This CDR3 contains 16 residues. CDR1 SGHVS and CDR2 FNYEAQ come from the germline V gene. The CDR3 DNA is TGTGCCAGCAGCCCCGAATCTAGCGGGAGTGCTTACGAGCAGTACTTC. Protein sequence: CASSPESSGSAYEQYF.

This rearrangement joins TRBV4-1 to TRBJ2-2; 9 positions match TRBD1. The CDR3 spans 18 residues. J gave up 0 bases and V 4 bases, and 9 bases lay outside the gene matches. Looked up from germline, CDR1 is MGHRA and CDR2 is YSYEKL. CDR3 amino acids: CASSPVPRTGANTGELFF. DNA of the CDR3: TGCGCCAGCAGCCCCGTCCCCCGGACAGGGGCGAACACCGGGGAGCTGTTTTTT.

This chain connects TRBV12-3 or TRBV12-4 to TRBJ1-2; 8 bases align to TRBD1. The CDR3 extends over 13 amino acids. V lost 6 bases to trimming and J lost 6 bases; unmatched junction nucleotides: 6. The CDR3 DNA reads TGTGCCAGCAGCTGGGCAGGGGGCGATGGCTACACCTTC. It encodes CASSWAGGDGYTF.

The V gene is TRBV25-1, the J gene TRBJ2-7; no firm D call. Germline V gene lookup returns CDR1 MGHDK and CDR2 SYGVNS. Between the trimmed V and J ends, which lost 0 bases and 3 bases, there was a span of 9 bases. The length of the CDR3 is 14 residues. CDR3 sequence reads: CASSEYGDGYEQYF. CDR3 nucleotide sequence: TGTGCCAGCAGTGAATATGGAGATGGCTACGAGCAGTACTTC.

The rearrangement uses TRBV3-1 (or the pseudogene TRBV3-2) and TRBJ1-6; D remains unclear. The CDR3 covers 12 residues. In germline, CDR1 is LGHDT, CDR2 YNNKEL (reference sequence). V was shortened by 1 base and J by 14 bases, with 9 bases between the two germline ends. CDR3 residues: CASSQAQNTLHF. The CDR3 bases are TGTGCCAGCAGCCAAGCTCAAAACACCCTCCACTTT.